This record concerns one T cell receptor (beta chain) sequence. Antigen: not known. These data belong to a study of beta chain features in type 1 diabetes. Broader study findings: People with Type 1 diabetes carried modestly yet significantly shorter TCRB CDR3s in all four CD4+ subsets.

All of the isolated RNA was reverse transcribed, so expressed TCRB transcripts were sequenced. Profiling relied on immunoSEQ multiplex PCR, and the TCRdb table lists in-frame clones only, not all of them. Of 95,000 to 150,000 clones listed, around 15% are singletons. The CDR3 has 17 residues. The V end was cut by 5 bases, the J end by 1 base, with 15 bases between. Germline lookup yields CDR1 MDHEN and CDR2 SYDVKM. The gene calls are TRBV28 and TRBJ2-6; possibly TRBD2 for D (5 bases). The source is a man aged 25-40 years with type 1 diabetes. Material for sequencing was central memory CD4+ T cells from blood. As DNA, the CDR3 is TGTGCCAGCAGTACGGCAGAGAGGGTTTCTGGGGCCAACGTCCTGACTTTC. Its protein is CASSTAERVSGANVLTF.